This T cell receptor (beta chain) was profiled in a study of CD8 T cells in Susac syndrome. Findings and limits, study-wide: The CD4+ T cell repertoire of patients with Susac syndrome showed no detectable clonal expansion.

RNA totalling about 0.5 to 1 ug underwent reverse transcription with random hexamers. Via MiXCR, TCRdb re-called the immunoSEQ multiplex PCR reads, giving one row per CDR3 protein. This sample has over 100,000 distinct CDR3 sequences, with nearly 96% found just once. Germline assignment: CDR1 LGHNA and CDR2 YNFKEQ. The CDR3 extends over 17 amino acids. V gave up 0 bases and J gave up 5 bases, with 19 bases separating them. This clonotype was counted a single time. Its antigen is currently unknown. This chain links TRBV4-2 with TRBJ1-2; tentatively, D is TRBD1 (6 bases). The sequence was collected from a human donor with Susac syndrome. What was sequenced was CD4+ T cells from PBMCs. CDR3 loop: CASSQDLGAQGYYGYTF. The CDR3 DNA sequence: TGTGCCAGCAGCCAAGATCTGGGGGCCCAAGGATATTATGGCTACACCTTC.